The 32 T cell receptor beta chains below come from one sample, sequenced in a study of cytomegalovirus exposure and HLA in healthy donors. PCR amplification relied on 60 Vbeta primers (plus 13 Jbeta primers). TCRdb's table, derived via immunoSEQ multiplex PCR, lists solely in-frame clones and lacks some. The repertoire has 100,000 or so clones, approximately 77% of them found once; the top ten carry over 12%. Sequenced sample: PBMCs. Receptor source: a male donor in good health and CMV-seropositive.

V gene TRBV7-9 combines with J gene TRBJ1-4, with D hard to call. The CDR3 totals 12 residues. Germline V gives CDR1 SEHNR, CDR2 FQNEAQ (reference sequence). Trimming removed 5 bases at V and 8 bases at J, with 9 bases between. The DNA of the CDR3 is TGTGCCAGCAGCCAGGAGGGCGAAAAACTGTTTTTT. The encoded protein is CASSQEGEKLFF. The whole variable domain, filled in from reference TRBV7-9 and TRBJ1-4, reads DTGVSQNPRHKITKRGQNVTFRCDPISEHNRLYWYRQTLGQGPEFLTYFQNEAQLEKSRLLSDRFSAERPKGSFSTLEIQRTEQGDSAMYLCASSQEGEKLFFGSGTQLSVL.

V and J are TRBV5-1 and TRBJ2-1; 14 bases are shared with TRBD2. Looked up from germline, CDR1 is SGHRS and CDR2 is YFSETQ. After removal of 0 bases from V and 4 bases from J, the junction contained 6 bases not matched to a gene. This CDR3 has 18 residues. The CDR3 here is CASSLGRLAGGMYNEQFF. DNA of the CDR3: TGCGCCAGCAGCTTGGGCCGACTAGCGGGGGGGATGTACAATGAGCAGTTCTTC. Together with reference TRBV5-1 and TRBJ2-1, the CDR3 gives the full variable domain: KAGVTQTPRYLIKTRGQQVTLSCSPISGHRSVSWYQQTPGQGLQFLFEYFSETQRNKGNFPGRFSGRQFSNSRSEMNVSTLELGDSALYLCASSLGRLAGGMYNEQFFGPGTRLTVL.

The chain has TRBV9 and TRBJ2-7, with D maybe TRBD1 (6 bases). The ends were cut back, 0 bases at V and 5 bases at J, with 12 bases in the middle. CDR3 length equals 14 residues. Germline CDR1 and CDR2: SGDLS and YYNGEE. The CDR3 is CASSVVGRGDEQYF. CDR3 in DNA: TGTGCCAGCAGCGTAGTAGGCAGGGGAGACGAGCAGTACTTC.

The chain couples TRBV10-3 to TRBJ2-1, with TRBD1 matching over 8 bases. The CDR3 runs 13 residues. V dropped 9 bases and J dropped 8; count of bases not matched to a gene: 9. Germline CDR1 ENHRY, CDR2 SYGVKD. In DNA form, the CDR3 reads TGTGCCATACAGGGGGGTACGTTGGATGAGCAGTTCTTC. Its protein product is CAIQGGTLDEQFF.

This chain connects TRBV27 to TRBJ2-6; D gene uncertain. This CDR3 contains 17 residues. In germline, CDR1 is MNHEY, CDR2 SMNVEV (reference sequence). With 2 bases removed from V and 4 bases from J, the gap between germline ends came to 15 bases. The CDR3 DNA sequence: TGTGCCAGCAGTTTAAGAGCCGCCTCCGGGGGGGCCAACGTCCTGACTTTC. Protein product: CASSLRAASGGANVLTF.

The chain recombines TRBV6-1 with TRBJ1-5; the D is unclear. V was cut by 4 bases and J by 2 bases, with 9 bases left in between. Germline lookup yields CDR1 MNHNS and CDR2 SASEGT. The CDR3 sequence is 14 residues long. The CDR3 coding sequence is TGTGCCAGCAGTGTGGCGGGCGGCAATCAGCCCCAGCATTTT. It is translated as CASSVAGGNQPQHF.

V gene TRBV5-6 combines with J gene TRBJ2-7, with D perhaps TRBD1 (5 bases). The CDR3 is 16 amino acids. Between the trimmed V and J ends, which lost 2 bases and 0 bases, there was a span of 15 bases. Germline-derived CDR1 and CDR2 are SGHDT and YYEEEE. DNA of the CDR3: TGTGCCAGCAGCTTTCCGGCAGGGCGAAGCTCCTACGAGCAGTACTTC. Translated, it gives CASSFPAGRSSYEQYF.

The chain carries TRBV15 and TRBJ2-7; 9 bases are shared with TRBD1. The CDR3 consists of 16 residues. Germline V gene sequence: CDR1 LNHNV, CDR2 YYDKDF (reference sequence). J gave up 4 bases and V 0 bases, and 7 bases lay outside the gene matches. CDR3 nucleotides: TGTGCCACCAGCAGAGAACCGGGACAGGGATTTTACGAGCAGTACTTC. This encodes CATSREPGQGFYEQYF.

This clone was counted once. The CDR3 is CASSPPGRQPQHF. CDR3 bases: TGTGCCAGCTCACCACCGGGGAGGCAGCCCCAGCATTTT. The V call is TRBV18, the J call TRBJ1-5; no clear D. Germline loops: CDR1 KGHSH, CDR2 LQKENI. CDR3 length: 13 amino acids. The V and J ends lost 0 bases and 7 bases respectively, with 7 bases between them.

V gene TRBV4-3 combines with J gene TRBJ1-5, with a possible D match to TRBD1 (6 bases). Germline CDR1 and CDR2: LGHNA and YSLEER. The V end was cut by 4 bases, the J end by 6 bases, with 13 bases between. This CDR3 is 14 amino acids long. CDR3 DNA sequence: TGCGCCAGCAGCCCCTTCGGCAGGGGTCAGCCCCAGCATTTT. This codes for CASSPFGRGQPQHF.

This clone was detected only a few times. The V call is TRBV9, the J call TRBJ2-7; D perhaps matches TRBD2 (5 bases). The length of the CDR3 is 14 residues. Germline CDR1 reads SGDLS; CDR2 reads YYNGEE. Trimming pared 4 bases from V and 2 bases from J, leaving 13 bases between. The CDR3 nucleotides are TGTGCCAGCAGCCCCCGGACTGCCACCTACGAGCAGTACTTC. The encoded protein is CASSPRTATYEQYF.

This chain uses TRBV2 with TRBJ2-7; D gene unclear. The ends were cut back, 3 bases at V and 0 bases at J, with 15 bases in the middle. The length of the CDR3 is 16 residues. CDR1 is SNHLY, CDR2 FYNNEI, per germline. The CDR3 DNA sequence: TGTGCCAGCAGTGAGGAAACAGACCTTAGCTCCTACGAGCAGTACTTC. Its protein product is CASSEETDLSSYEQYF.

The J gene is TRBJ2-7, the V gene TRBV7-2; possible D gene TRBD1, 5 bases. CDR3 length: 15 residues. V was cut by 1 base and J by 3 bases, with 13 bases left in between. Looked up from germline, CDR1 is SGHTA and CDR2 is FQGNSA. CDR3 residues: CASSLEAGLNYEQYF. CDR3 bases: TGTGCCAGCAGCTTAGAAGCAGGGCTGAACTACGAGCAGTACTTC.

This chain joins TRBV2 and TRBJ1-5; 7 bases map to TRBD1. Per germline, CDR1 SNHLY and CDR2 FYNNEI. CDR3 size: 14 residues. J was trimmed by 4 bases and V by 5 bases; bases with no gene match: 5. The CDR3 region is CASSLSQGNQPQHF. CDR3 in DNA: TGTGCCAGCAGTCTTTCACAGGGGAATCAGCCCCAGCATTTT.

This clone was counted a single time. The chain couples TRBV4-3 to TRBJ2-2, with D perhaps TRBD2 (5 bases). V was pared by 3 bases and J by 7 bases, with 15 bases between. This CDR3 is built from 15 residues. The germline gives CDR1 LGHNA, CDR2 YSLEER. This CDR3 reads CASSQVAPGVGELFF. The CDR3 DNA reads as TGCGCCAGCAGCCAGGTAGCTCCCGGGGTCGGGGAGCTGTTTTTT.

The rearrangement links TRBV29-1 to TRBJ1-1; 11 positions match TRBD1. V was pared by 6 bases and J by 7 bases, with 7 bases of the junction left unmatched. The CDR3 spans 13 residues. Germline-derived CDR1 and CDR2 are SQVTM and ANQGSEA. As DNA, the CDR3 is TGCAGCGTCGCGGGACAGGGGGACCGTGAAGCTTTCTTT. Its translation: CSVAGQGDREAFF.

The CDR3 DNA follows: TGTGCCAGCAGTTATTCCGGTCGGAGATACGAGCAGTACTTC. As protein: CASSYSGRRYEQYF. The rearrangement uses TRBV6-5 and TRBJ2-7; no definite D call. Germline loops: CDR1 MNHEY, CDR2 SVGAGI. V shed 3 bases and J shed 4 bases, with 13 bases lying between them. The CDR3 is 14 residues long.

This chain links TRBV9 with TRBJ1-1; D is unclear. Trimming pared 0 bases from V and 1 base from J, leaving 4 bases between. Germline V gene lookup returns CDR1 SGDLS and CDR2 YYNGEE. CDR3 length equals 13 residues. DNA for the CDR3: TGTGCCAGCAGCGTAGACGGGAACACTGAAGCTTTCTTT. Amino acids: CASSVDGNTEAFF.

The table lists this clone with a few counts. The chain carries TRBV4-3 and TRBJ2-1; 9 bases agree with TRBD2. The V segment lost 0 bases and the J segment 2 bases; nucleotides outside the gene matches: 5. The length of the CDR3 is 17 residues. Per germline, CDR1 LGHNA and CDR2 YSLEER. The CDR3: CASSQEGGGATYNEQFF. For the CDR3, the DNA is TGCGCCAGCAGCCAAGAAGGCGGGGGGGCAACCTACAATGAGCAGTTCTTC.

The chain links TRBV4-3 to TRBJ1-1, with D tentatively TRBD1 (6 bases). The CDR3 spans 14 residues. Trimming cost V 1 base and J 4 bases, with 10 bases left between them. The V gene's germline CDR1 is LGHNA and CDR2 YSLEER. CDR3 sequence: CASSQVQGFTEAFF. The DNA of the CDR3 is TGCGCCAGCAGCCAAGTACAGGGTTTCACTGAAGCTTTCTTT.

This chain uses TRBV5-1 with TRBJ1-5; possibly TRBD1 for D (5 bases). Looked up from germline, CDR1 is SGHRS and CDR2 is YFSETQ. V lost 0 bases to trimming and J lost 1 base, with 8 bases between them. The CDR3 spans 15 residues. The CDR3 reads CASSLDGGSNQPQHF. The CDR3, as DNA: TGCGCCAGCAGCTTGGACGGGGGGAGCAATCAGCCCCAGCATTTT.

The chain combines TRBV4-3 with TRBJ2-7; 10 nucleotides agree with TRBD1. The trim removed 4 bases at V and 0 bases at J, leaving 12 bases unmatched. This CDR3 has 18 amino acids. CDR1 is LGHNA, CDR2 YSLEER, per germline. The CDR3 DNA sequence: TGCGCCAGCAGCCTCCGCCGGGACAGGGGAGGTAGCTCCTACGAGCAGTACTTC. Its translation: CASSLRRDRGGSSYEQYF.

Here the CDR3 reads CASTGQGVYEQYF. As DNA, the CDR3 is TGTGCCAGTACGGGACAGGGGGTCTACGAGCAGTACTTC. V is TRBV19 and J is TRBJ2-7; TRBD1 matches 11 bases. The germline V gene encodes CDR1 LNHDA and CDR2 SQIVND (reference sequence). Trimming removed 7 bases from V and 3 bases from J; junction bases left unmatched: 2. The CDR3 contains 13 residues. The full variable domain, completed using reference TRBV19 and TRBJ2-7, is DGGITQSPKYLFRKEGQNVTLSCEQNLNHDAMYWYRQDPGQGLRLIYYSQIVNDFQKGDIAEGYSVSREKKESFPLTVTSAQKNPTAFYLCASTGQGVYEQYFGPGTRLTVT.

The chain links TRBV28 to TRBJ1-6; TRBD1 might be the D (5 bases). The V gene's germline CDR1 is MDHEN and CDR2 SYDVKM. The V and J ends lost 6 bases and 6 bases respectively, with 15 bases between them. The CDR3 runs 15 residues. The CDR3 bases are TGTGCCAGCAGACAGAGTGGGGGAGGTAATTCACCCCTCCACTTT. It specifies CASRQSGGGNSPLHF. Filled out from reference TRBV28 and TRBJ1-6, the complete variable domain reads DVKVTQSSRYLVKRTGEKVFLECVQDMDHENMFWYRQDPGLGLRLIYFSYDVKMKEKGDIPEGYSVSREKKERFSLILESASTNQTSMYLCASRQSGGGNSPLHFGNGTRLTVT.

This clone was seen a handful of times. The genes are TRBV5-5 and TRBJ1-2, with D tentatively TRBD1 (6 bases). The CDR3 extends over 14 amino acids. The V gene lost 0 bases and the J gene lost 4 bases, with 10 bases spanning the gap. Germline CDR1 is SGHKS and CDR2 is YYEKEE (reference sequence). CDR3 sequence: CASSLGGLAYGYTF. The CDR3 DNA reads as TGTGCCAGCAGCTTGGGGGGGCTCGCCTATGGCTACACCTTC.

The CDR3 nucleotides read TGCGCCAGCAGCTTGAGCAGCGCTAACACCGGGGAGCTGTTTTTT. It codes for CASSLSSANTGELFF. The chain employs TRBV5-1 and TRBJ2-2; D uncertain. Trimming cost V 1 base and J 2 bases, with 9 bases left between them. Looked up from germline, CDR1 is SGHRS and CDR2 is YFSETQ. The CDR3 loop spans 15 amino acids. Combining the CDR3 with reference TRBV5-1 and TRBJ2-2 gives the whole variable domain KAGVTQTPRYLIKTRGQQVTLSCSPISGHRSVSWYQQTPGQGLQFLFEYFSETQRNKGNFPGRFSGRQFSNSRSEMNVSTLELGDSALYLCASSLSSANTGELFFGEGSRLTVL.

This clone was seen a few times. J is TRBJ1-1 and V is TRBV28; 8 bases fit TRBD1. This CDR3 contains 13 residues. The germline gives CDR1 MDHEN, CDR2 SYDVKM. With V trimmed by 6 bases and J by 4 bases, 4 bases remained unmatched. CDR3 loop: CASRFTGGTEAFF. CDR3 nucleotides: TGTGCCAGCAGGTTTACAGGGGGCACTGAAGCTTTCTTT. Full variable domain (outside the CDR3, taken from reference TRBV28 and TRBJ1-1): DVKVTQSSRYLVKRTGEKVFLECVQDMDHENMFWYRQDPGLGLRLIYFSYDVKMKEKGDIPEGYSVSREKKERFSLILESASTNQTSMYLCASRFTGGTEAFFGQGTRLTVV.

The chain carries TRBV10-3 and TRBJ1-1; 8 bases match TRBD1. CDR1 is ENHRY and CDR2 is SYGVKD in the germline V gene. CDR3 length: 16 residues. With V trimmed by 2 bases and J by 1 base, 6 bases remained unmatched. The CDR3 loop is CAISEVRGHGNTEAFF. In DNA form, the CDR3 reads TGTGCCATCAGTGAGGTCAGGGGGCATGGGAACACTGAAGCTTTCTTT.

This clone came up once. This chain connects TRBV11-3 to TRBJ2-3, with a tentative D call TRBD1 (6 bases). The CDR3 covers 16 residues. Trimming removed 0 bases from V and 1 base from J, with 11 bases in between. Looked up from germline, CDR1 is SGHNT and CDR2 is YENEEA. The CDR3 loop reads CASSLELAGGTDTQYF. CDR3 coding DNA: TGTGCCAGCAGCTTAGAACTGGCAGGGGGCACAGATACGCAGTATTTT. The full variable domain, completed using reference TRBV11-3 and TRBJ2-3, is EAGVVQSPRYKIIEKKQPVAFWCNPISGHNTLYWYLQNLGQGPELLIRYENEEAVDDSQLPKDRFSAERLKGVDSTLKIQPAELGDSAVYLCASSLELAGGTDTQYFGPGTRLTVL.

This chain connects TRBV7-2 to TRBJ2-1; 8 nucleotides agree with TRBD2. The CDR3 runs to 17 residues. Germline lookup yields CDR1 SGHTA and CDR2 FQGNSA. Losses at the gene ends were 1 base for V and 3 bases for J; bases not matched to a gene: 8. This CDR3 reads CASSLGGAGGVYNEQFF. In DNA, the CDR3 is TGTGCCAGCAGCTTAGGAGGGGCGGGGGGAGTCTACAATGAGCAGTTCTTC.

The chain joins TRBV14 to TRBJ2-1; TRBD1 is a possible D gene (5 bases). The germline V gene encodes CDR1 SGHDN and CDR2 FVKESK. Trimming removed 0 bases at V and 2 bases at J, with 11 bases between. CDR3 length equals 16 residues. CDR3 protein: CASSQDLGVAYNEQFF. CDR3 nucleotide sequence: TGTGCCAGCAGCCAAGATCTAGGGGTAGCCTACAATGAGCAGTTCTTC.

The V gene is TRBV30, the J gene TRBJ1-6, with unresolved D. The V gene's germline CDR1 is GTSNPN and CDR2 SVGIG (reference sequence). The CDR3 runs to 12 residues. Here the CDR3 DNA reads TGTGCGCAGAGGGCCAATAATTCACCCCTCCACTTT. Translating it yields CAQRANNSPLHF.